The rows below give T cell receptor beta chains drawn from one sample of a study of T cells in Graves' hyperthyroidism and ophthalmopathy. A single record per CDR3 protein comes from TCRdb applying MiXCR to the multiplex PCR reads. This table holds 280,000 or so distinct CDR3 sequences, about 25% found once. The sample was blood. These receptors were obtained from a man in his forties or fifties with Graves' hyperthyroidism that later progressed to Graves' ophthalmopathy. CDR3s include the opening cysteine and the closing phenylalanine or tryptophan. D genes are given only for firm matches. Part of the rows lack a size; the others show once, few, many or a class for expanded clones.

d_call,j_call,clone_size,v_call,cdr3_nt,cdr3_aa
TRBD1,TRBJ2-7,many,TRBV6-4,TGTGCCAGCAGTGAATCGACAGGGGAAGGGCAGTACTTC,CASSESTGEGQYF
-,TRBJ2-5,many,TRBV18,TGTGCCAGCTCACCTACTAGTGATGAGACCCAGTACTTC,CASSPTSDETQYF
TRBD2,TRBJ2-7,-,TRBV30,TGTGCCTGGAGTGTACAAGGGTTCGGAGCGGGAGGGAAAGAGCAGTACTTC,CAWSVQGFGAGGKEQYF
-,TRBJ1-2,many,TRBV2,TGTGCCAGCAGTGCCGGGAGGGGTGCTAACTATGGCTACACCTTC,CASSAGRGANYGYTF
-,TRBJ1-2,many,TRBV28,TGTGCCAGCAGTTTAGGTTCTTGGGCAGCGGAAAGCGGCTATGGCTACACCTTC,CASSLGSWAAESGYGYTF
TRBD1,TRBJ2-5,-,TRBV11-2,TGTGCCAGCGGTAGGGACAGAAAAGAGACCCAGTACTTC,CASGRDRKETQYF
TRBD2,TRBJ2-7,-,TRBV5-1,TGCGCCAGCAGCTCGCAGATAGCGGGAACCCCCTACGAGCAGTACTTC,CASSSQIAGTPYEQYF
-,TRBJ1-1,few,TRBV20-1,TGCAGTGCTAGAGAGGGACACTCGAACACTGAAGCTTTCTTT,CSAREGHSNTEAFF
TRBD2,TRBJ2-2,few,TRBV5-4,TGTGCCAGCAGCTTGTTGGCGAGCGGGATGCTCACCGGGGAGCTGTTTTTT,CASSLLASGMLTGELFF
TRBD1,TRBJ2-7,many,TRBV7-3,TGTGCCAGCAGCTCGACGGACAGGGTAGATTACGAGCAGTACTTC,CASSSTDRVDYEQYF
TRBD1,TRBJ2-2,-,TRBV6-1,TGTGCCAGCTTGGGACAGGGAGGAACCGGGGAGCTGTTTTTT,CASLGQGGTGELFF
-,TRBJ1-5,many,TRBV27,TGTGCCAGCAGTTTATCGGAAGGTCAGCCCCAGCATTTT,CASSLSEGQPQHF
-,TRBJ2-7,many,TRBV30,TGTGCCTGGAGTGGGGACGGGAACTACGAGCAGTACTTC,CAWSGDGNYEQYF
TRBD2,TRBJ2-5,many,TRBV20-1,TGCAGTGCTAGAGTCGGGACTAGCGGGATTGAGACCCAGTACTTC,CSARVGTSGIETQYF
-,TRBJ2-5,few,TRBV27,TGTGCCAGCAGTACCAACCAAGAGACCCAGTACTTC,CASSTNQETQYF
TRBD2,TRBJ2-7,many,TRBV27,TGTGCCAGCAGGTCCCCGGGGGGGAGCTACGAGCAGTACTTC,CASRSPGGSYEQYF